Described below is a single T cell receptor (beta chain) sequence and its context. Its antigen is still unknown. Every patient relapsed after autologous stem cell transplantation, and brentuximab vedotin exposure varied. The study recorded best responses of complete response, partial response or progressive disease. This record belongs to a study of PD-1 blockade in classical Hodgkin lymphoma. Study results and limitations: CD8+ TCR diversity did not rise significantly by C4D1, unlike CD4+.

Here immunoSEQ multiplex PCR was the method, and the copy in TCRdb shows in-frame clones only, minus some. The sample holds 15,000 to 20,000 clones, over 80% seen once. Deletions cut 1 base from V and 1 base from J, with 15 bases between. The germline gives CDR1 GTSNPN, CDR2 SVGIG (reference sequence). The CDR3 length is 16 residues. The receptor's source is a human donor with classical Hodgkin lymphoma. The rearrangement joins TRBV30 to TRBJ2-3; possibly TRBD1 or TRBD2 for D (6 bases each). Source: peripheral blood mononuclear cells (PBMCs), taken at baseline. The CDR3 sequence: CAWSGGGRTGTDTQYF. The CDR3, as DNA: TGTGCCTGGAGTGGTGGGGGGCGAACGGGCACAGATACGCAGTATTTT.